Listed below are T cell receptor beta chains from one sample, sequenced in a study of T cells in Graves' hyperthyroidism and ophthalmopathy. TCRdb re-called the multiplex PCR reads through MiXCR, storing one row per CDR3 protein. This sample has more than 55,000 distinct CDR3 sequences, with approximately 50% found just once. The source material was blood. These receptors came from a woman aged 60 to 75 with Graves' ophthalmopathy. The CDR3 runs from the conserved cysteine through the conserved F or W. The D gene is left open where the match is weak. Clone size is stated in some rows and not others, as once, few, many or a class when expanded.

once	TRBV11-3	-	TRBJ2-1	CASSLGVAYNEQFF	TGTGCCAGCAGCTTAGGGGTAGCGTACAATGAGCAGTTCTTC
-	TRBV7-2	TRBD2	TRBJ2-7	CASSRPAGGFEQYF	TGTGCCAGCAGCCGACCAGCGGGAGGGTTCGAGCAGTACTTC
-	TRBV12-3/TRBV12-4	-	TRBJ1-6	CASSFINYGSDSHPLHF	TGTGCCAGCAGTTTTATAAACTACGGTTCCGACAGTCATCCCCTCCACTTT
medium-sized	TRBV29-1	TRBD1	TRBJ2-1	CSADRGGYNEQFF	TGCAGCGCAGACAGGGGTGGCTACAATGAGCAGTTCTTC
-	TRBV7-3	-	TRBJ2-5	CASSPSSSQETQYF	TGTGCCAGCAGTCCCAGTAGTTCCCAAGAGACCCAGTACTTC
-	TRBV7-2	-	TRBJ1-4	CASSVKGREAFFGQGFGEKLFF	-
-	TRBV7-9	TRBD1	TRBJ2-2	CASSLAGGTGFHGELFF	TGTGCCAGCAGCTTAGCAGGCGGGACAGGGTTTCACGGGGAGCTGTTTTTT
-	TRBV4-2	-	TRBJ2-3	CASSPGLERTDTQYF	TGTGCCAGCAGCCCTGGACTGGAACGCACAGATACGCAGTATTTT
-	TRBV19	TRBD1	TRBJ1-1	CASGTGGVGEAFF	TGTGCCAGTGGGACAGGGGGTGTCGGTGAAGCTTTCTTT
many	TRBV7-9	TRBD1	TRBJ1-6	CASSQGGYNSPLHF	TGTGCCAGCAGCCAGGGGGGTTATAATTCACCCCTCCACTTT
-	TRBV28	TRBD2	TRBJ2-7	CASRKAPGTSGFYEQYF	TGTGCCAGCAGAAAAGCCCCCGGGACTAGCGGGTTTTACGAGCAGTACTTC
-	TRBV18	-	TRBJ2-7	CASSPQGTYGEYF	TGTGCAAGCTCACCCCAGGGTACCTACGGGGAGTACTTC
-	TRBV5-1	TRBD1	TRBJ1-6	CASSLGSRGTVNSPLHF	TGCGCCAGCAGCTTGGGCAGCCGCGGGACAGTAAATTCACCCCTCCACTTT
once	TRBV29-1	-	TRBJ1-2	CSAEQGHGYTF	TGCAGCGCCGAACAGGGACACGGCTACACCTTC
many	TRBV7-2	TRBD2	TRBJ2-3	CASSWAGGLTDTQYF	TGTGCCAGCAGCTGGGCGGGGGGGCTAACAGATACGCAGTATTTT
many	TRBV29-1	TRBD2	TRBJ2-1	CSVERSGGPSSYNEQFF	TGCAGCGTTGAGCGTAGCGGGGGCCCTAGCTCCTACAATGAGCAGTTCTTC
many	TRBV18	-	TRBJ2-3	CASSPGGVDTQYF	TGTGCCAGCTCACCCGGCGGGGTAGATACGCAGTATTTT
many	TRBV9	-	TRBJ2-3	CASSKQSTDTQYF	TGTGCCAGCAGTAAACAGAGCACAGATACGCAGTATTTT
many	TRBV20-1	TRBD2	TRBJ2-6	CSARSTGGSGANVLTF	TGCAGTGCCAGGTCAACCGGGGGGTCCGGGGCCAACGTCCTGACTTTC
-	TRBV5-1	TRBD1	TRBJ1-5	CASSFGGGAGSNQPQHF	TGCGCCAGCAGCTTTGGAGGGGGCGCGGGGAGCAATCAGCCCCAGCATTTT
many	TRBV9	TRBD1	TRBJ1-2	CASSEQGYYGYTF	TGTGCCAGCAGCGAACAGGGGTACTATGGCTACACCTTC
many	TRBV2	TRBD1	TRBJ1-4	CASSAQGGEKLFF	TGTGCCAGCAGTGCGCAGGGGGGTGAAAAACTGTTTTTT
-	TRBV7-8	-	TRBJ1-5	CASSLTVGGLNQPQHF	TGTGCCAGCAGCTTAACTGTGGGGGGCCTTAATCAGCCCCAGCATTTT
many	TRBV5-4	-	TRBJ1-4	CASSFGRLNEKLFF	TGTGCCAGCAGCTTCGGACGGTTGAATGAAAAACTGTTTTTT
-	TRBV29-1	TRBD1	TRBJ1-2	CSVVGTGNYGYTF	TGCAGCGTTGTTGGGACAGGCAACTATGGCTACACCTTC
medium-sized	TRBV10-3	-	TRBJ1-1	CAISPGTTLNTEAFF	TGTGCCATCAGTCCCGGGACAACCTTGAACACTGAAGCTTTCTTT
-	TRBV20-1	-	TRBJ2-7	CSARDLRGDYEQYF	TGCAGTGCTAGAGATCTCAGAGGCGACTACGAGCAGTACTTC
-	TRBV12-3/TRBV12-4	-	TRBJ2-1	CASKDSDCNEQFF	TGTGCCAGCAAAGACTCTGACTGCAATGAGCAGTTCTTC
-	TRBV10-3	TRBD2	TRBJ2-5	CATGPGGGQETQYF	TGTGCCACGGGCCCGGGAGGGGGACAAGAGACCCAGTACTTC
many	TRBV4-2	-	TRBJ1-2	CASSWDWDSNYGYTF	TGTGCCAGCAGCTGGGACTGGGACTCTAACTATGGCTACACCTTC
-	TRBV6-5	TRBD1	TRBJ1-1	CASSQEGGGVAEAFF	TGTGCCAGCAGCCAGGAGGGAGGGGGCGTAGCTGAAGCTTTCTTT
many	TRBV11-2	TRBD1	TRBJ1-2	CASSFPWDSGDNYGYTF	TGTGCCAGCAGCTTTCCTTGGGACAGCGGGGATAACTATGGCTACACCTTC
-	TRBV7-9	-	TRBJ2-1	CASSFDWQGNEQFF	TGTGCCAGCAGCTTCGATTGGCAGGGAAATGAGCAGTTCTTC
-	TRBV24-1	-	TRBJ2-5	CATSGEPQETQYF	TGTGCCACCAGTGGTGAACCACAAGAGACCCAGTACTTC
many	TRBV5-1	-	TRBJ2-1	CASSLGLSTFF	TGCGCCAGCAGCTTGGGGCTGAGTACGTTCTTC
-	TRBV20-1	-	TRBJ2-3	CSARTGAVDTQYF	TGCAGTGCGAGGACGGGGGCCGTGGATACGCAGTATTTT
-	TRBV11-2	-	TRBJ2-1	CASRPTRVVNEQFF	TGTGCCAGCAGGCCCACCCGCGTCGTCAATGAGCAGTTCTTC
many	TRBV5-4	-	TRBJ1-1	CASSRPGVNTEAFF	TGTGCCAGCAGTCGACCAGGGGTGAACACTGAAGCTTTCTTT
few	TRBV20-1	TRBD2	TRBJ2-3	CSATAGLASDTQYF	TGCAGTGCTACGGCGGGACTAGCGTCAGATACGCAGTATTTT
-	TRBV11-2	-	TRBJ1-2	CASSIQGDVYGYTF	TGTGCCAGCAGCATCCAGGGAGATGTCTATGGCTACACCTTC
-	TRBV15	TRBD1	TRBJ2-2	CATSGGTGAFVGELFF	TGTGCCACCAGCGGGGGGACAGGGGCGTTTGTCGGGGAGCTGTTTTTT
-	TRBV7-2	TRBD1	TRBJ2-7	CASSLAGQGGPYEQYF	TGTGCCAGCAGCTTAGCAGGACAGGGGGGCCCCTACGAGCAGTACTTC
many	TRBV5-1	TRBD1	TRBJ2-3	CASSLLQGAGTDTQYF	TGCGCCAGCAGCCTCCTACAGGGGGCTGGGACAGATACGCAGTATTTT
once	TRBV18	TRBD1	TRBJ1-3	CASSPGQVGDTIYF	TGTGCCAGCTCACCCGGACAGGTTGGAGACACCATATATTTT